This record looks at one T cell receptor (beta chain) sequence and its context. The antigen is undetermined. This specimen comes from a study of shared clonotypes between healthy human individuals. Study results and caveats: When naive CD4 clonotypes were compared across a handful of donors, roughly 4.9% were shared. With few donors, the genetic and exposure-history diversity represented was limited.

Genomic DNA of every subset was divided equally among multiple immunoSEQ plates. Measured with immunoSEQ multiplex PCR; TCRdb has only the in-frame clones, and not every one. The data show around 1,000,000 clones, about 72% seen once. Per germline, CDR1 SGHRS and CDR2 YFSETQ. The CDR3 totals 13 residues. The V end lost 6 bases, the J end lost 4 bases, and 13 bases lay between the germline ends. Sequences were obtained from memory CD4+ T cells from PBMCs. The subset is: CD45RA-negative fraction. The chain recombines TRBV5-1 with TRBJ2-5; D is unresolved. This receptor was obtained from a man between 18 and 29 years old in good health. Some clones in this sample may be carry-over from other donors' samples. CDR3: CASTRNDGETQYF. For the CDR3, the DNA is TGCGCCAGCACCAGGAACGACGGAGAGACCCAGTACTTC. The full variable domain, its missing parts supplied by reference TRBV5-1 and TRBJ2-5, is KAGVTQTPRYLIKTRGQQVTLSCSPISGHRSVSWYQQTPGQGLQFLFEYFSETQRNKGNFPGRFSGRQFSNSRSEMNVSTLELGDSALYLCASTRNDGETQYFGPGTRLLVL.